The 28 T cell receptor beta chains in this list originate from one sample, sequenced in a study of T-cell reconstitution after alpha-beta-depleted transplantation in children. Unique molecular identifiers were incorporated into the prepared TCRbeta library. MiXCR was run by TCRdb on the PCR reads, yielding one entry per CDR3 protein. The sample consists of hundreds of thousands of distinct CDR3 sequences, under 15% of them appearing once. Material: PBMCs, mostly from graft donor cells, obtained 360 days after TCRalphabeta/CD19-depleted stem cell transplant. The receptors were gathered from a male patient under 18 who had a stem cell transplant for acute myeloid leukemia, so the T cells may come from the graft donor.

This clonotype was seen repeatedly, ten times or more. V is TRBV5-6 and J is TRBJ2-1; the D gene is possibly TRBD2 (5 bases). This CDR3 has 14 amino acids. Trimming pared 4 bases from V and 4 bases from J, leaving 12 bases between. CDR1 is SGHDT and CDR2 is YYEEEE in the germline V gene. The CDR3 spells CASSLPAVYNEQFF. CDR3 DNA sequence: TGTGCCAGCAGCCTTCCAGCGGTGTACAATGAGCAGTTCTTC.

This rearrangement joins TRBV2 to TRBJ1-1; 7 bases fit TRBD1. This CDR3 region has 15 residues. Germline V gives CDR1 SNHLY, CDR2 FYNNEI. The V and J ends lost 6 bases and 1 base, in that order; junction bases with no gene match: 8. In DNA, the CDR3 is TGTGCCAGCAGGCTCACAGGGGTCGGGAACACTGAAGCTTTCTTT. The encoded protein is CASRLTGVGNTEAFF. The full variable domain, rest sourced from reference TRBV2 and TRBJ1-1, is EPEVTQTPSHQVTQMGQEVILRCVPISNHLYFYWYRQILGQKVEFLVSFYNNEISEKSEIFDDQFSVERPDGSNFTLKIRSTKLEDSAMYFCASRLTGVGNTEAFFGQGTRLTVV.

The chain is built from TRBV5-1 and TRBJ2-5; 13 bases map to TRBD2. Per the germline V gene, CDR1 is SGHRS and CDR2 is YFSETQ. The ends lost 3 bases at V and 3 bases at J; junction bases unmatched: 8. This CDR3 comprises 17 residues. CDR3 nucleotide sequence: TGCGCCAGCAGCTCATGGACTAGCGGGGGTCGTAAAGAGACCCAGTACTTC. It encodes CASSSWTSGGRKETQYF.

This sequence joins TRBV9 and TRBJ2-1, with 7 bases fitting TRBD2. Trimming cost V 4 bases and J 5 bases; bases outside gene matches: 12. The CDR3 is 16 residues long. Germline assignment: CDR1 SGDLS and CDR2 YYNGEE. CDR3 sequence: CASSPRGTSANNEQFF. CDR3 coding DNA: TGTGCCAGCAGCCCAAGGGGTACTAGCGCTAACAATGAGCAGTTCTTC.

Many counts were recorded for this clonotype. V usage is TRBV25-1 and J usage is TRBJ2-2, with TRBD1 identical over 9 bases. The V and J ends lost 7 bases and 1 base, in that order; junction bases with no gene match: 1. The length of the CDR3 is 14 residues. The germline gives CDR1 MGHDK, CDR2 SYGVNS. CDR3 bases: TGTGCCAGCATGGGACAGGGGAACACCGGGGAGCTGTTTTTT. Translated, it gives CASMGQGNTGELFF.

This clonotype turned up a few times. The chain has TRBV2 and TRBJ2-7; D possibly corresponds to TRBD1 (5 bases). V shed 7 bases and J shed 3 bases, with 13 bases lying between them. CDR3 length: 13 residues. Germline lookup yields CDR1 SNHLY and CDR2 FYNNEI. This CDR3 reads CASIGDARYEQYF. DNA of the CDR3: TGTGCCAGCATAGGGGATGCACGCTACGAGCAGTACTTC.

In its sample, this clonotype was seen a few times. The rearrangement joins TRBV20-1 to TRBJ1-4, with 7 nucleotides matching TRBD1. The germline V gene encodes CDR1 DFQATT and CDR2 SNEGSKA (reference sequence). This CDR3 is built from 13 residues. After removal of 5 bases from V and 3 bases from J, the junction contained 3 bases not matched to a gene. The CDR3 nucleotides read TGCAGTGCTTGGGACAGCCCTAATGAAAAACTGTTTTTT. Translating it yields CSAWDSPNEKLFF.

The chain employs TRBV11-2 and TRBJ2-6; 8 bases are a match to TRBD1. V shed 5 bases and J 0 bases; nucleotides not matched to a gene: 12. Germline CDR1 is SGHAT and CDR2 is FQNNGV. This CDR3 comprises 19 residues. The CDR3 nucleotides are TGTGCCAGCAGCCCTGGACAGGGCCTCCCCCTCTCTGGGGCCAACGTCCTGACTTTC. It specifies CASSPGQGLPLSGANVLTF.

The V gene is TRBV20-1, the J gene TRBJ2-7, with 10 bases identical to TRBD2. Germline-derived CDR1 and CDR2 are DFQATT and SNEGSKA (reference sequence). V lost 3 bases to trimming and J lost 5 bases; unmatched junction nucleotides: 10. The CDR3 has 15 amino acids. The CDR3 sequence: CSASPLAGEPHEQYF. The DNA of the CDR3 is TGCAGTGCTAGCCCGCTAGCGGGAGAACCCCACGAGCAGTACTTC.

The chain recombines TRBV20-1 with TRBJ1-5; 8 bases are a match to TRBD1. Germline trimming cut 4 bases from V and 1 base from J; bases unmatched to any gene: 6. This CDR3 has 15 residues. Germline V gene sequence: CDR1 DFQATT, CDR2 SNEGSKA (reference sequence). The CDR3 DNA reads TGCAGTGCTACCTGGACAGGGTGGAGCAATCAGCCCCAGCATTTT. Encoded protein: CSATWTGWSNQPQHF.

The V gene is TRBV18, the J gene TRBJ2-1; no clear D. Germline V lookup: CDR1 KGHSH, CDR2 LQKENI. Trimming stripped 2 bases from V and 0 bases from J, with 14 bases between. CDR3 length: 17 residues. The CDR3 bases are TGTGCCAGCTCACCAGTGCGGCCCCAGAGCTCCTACAATGAGCAGTTCTTC. Protein product: CASSPVRPQSSYNEQFF.

V and J are TRBV9 and TRBJ2-7, with D perhaps TRBD2 (6 bases). The CDR3 is 14 residues long. Trimming left V 0 bases short and J 1 base short, with 8 bases between. Germline V gene data show CDR1 as SGDLS and CDR2 as YYNGEE. The CDR3 is CASSVGRESYEQYF. DNA for the CDR3: TGTGCCAGCAGCGTAGGGAGGGAATCCTACGAGCAGTACTTC.

This clonotype was seen only a few times. The rearrangement links TRBV28 to TRBJ1-2; 7 nucleotides match TRBD1. The CDR3 runs to 15 residues. V trimming: 0 bases; J trimming: 5 bases; junction bases outside the gene matches: 6. Looked up from germline, CDR1 is MDHEN and CDR2 is SYDVKM. The CDR3 reads CASSLWQAGGYGYTF. The CDR3 bases are TGTGCCAGCAGTTTATGGCAGGCAGGGGGGTATGGCTACACCTTC.

Many counts were recorded for this clonotype. This chain uses TRBV9 with TRBJ2-7; D assignment may be TRBD1 or TRBD2 (5 bases each). Germline-derived CDR1 and CDR2 are SGDLS and YYNGEE. V shed 1 base and J shed 3 bases, with 23 bases lying between them. The CDR3 is 18 residues long. The CDR3 nucleotides are TGTGCCAGCAGCGTACTAATAGGAACAGGAGGTTCCTACTACGAGCAGTACTTC. Amino acids: CASSVLIGTGGSYYEQYF. Complete variable domain (other parts from reference TRBV9 and TRBJ2-7): DSGVTQTPKHLITATGQRVTLRCSPRSGDLSVYWYQQSLDQGLQFLIQYYNGEERAKGNILERFSAQQFPDLHSELNLSSLELGDSALYFCASSVLIGTGGSYYEQYFGPGTRLTVT.

This clonotype was seen a handful of times. The chain combines TRBV12-3 or TRBV12-4 with TRBJ2-7; D gene uncertain. V lost 8 bases and J lost 6, with 17 bases in between. The CDR3 covers 13 residues. Written as DNA, the CDR3 is TGTGCCAGCTCCCTTACTGGCCCGCCCGAGCAGTACTTC. Translating gives CASSLTGPPEQYF.

This rearrangement joins TRBV12-3 or TRBV12-4 to TRBJ2-5; 7 bases map to TRBD2. V dropped 2 bases and J dropped 2; count of bases not matched to a gene: 2. This CDR3 has 14 amino acids. As DNA, the CDR3 is TGTGCCAGCAGTTTAAGGCGGGAGCAAGAGACCCAGTACTTC. Translation: CASSLRREQETQYF.

This chain connects TRBV5-1 to TRBJ2-1; D remains unclear. This CDR3 region has 15 residues. The V end was cut by 2 bases, the J end by 2 bases, with 11 bases between. CDR1 and CDR2 (germline): SGHRS, YFSETQ. Written as DNA, the CDR3 is TGCGCCAGCAGCTTCCCACGCGGCACCTACAATGAGCAGTTCTTC. Encoded protein: CASSFPRGTYNEQFF.

This clonotype was seen more than once but under ten times. The genes are TRBV20-1 and TRBJ2-3; 7 bases fit TRBD2. The J segment lost 2 bases and the V segment lost 4 bases, leaving 12 bases of the junction unmatched. The germline V gene has CDR1 DFQATT and CDR2 SNEGSKA (reference sequence). The CDR3 has 16 amino acids. The CDR3 DNA is TGCAGTGCTACAGACCCGGCGGGGGTGGTCACAGATACGCAGTATTTT. Translated, it gives CSATDPAGVVTDTQYF.

This chain joins TRBV3-1 and TRBJ2-7; 7 nucleotides line up with TRBD2. The CDR3 contains 18 residues. Germline values: CDR1 LGHDT, CDR2 YNNKEL (reference sequence). Germline trimming cut 0 bases from V and 2 bases from J; bases unmatched to any gene: 13. The CDR3 loop is CASSQDNLRGGQTYEQYF. The CDR3 nucleotides are TGTGCCAGCAGCCAAGATAACCTACGGGGAGGGCAGACCTACGAGCAGTACTTC.

This clonotype was counted only a few times. The V and J genes are TRBV7-8 and TRBJ2-1; TRBD2 is a possible D gene (5 bases). This CDR3 is built from 14 residues. The V gene lost 5 bases and the J gene lost 6 bases, with 14 bases spanning the gap. Germline CDR1 and CDR2: SGHVS and FQNEAQ. CDR3 amino acids: CASSPPLVGNEQFF. The CDR3 bases are TGTGCCAGCAGCCCCCCACTAGTAGGCAATGAGCAGTTCTTC.

For this clonotype: A much bigger clone sits one base away, suggesting this may be a read error. This chain uses TRBV7-3 with TRBJ2-3; perhaps TRBD2 as D (5 bases). V lost 4 bases and J 2 bases, leaving 16 bases between the germline ends. Germline CDR1 is SGHTA and CDR2 is FQGTGA. CDR3 length equals 16 residues. The CDR3 protein is CASSCLPTTLTDTQYF. The CDR3 DNA is TGTGCCAGCAGCTGCTTACCGACTACCCTCACAGATACGCAGTATTTT.

The chain carries TRBV15 and TRBJ2-6; D perhaps matches TRBD1 (6 bases). In germline, CDR1 is LNHNV, CDR2 YYDKDF (reference sequence). The CDR3 consists of 18 residues. V was trimmed by 3 bases and J by 7 bases, leaving 22 bases between them. CDR3 sequence: CATSSPRDTFFSANVLTF. CDR3 sequence (DNA): TGTGCCACCAGCAGCCCCCGGGACACTTTCTTTAGTGCCAACGTCCTGACTTTC.

This chain links TRBV6-2 or TRBV6-3 with TRBJ2-1; 11 bases agree with TRBD2. Germline V gene lookup returns CDR1 MNHEY and CDR2 SVGEGT. CDR3 length: 14 amino acids. J gave up 10 bases and V 6 bases, and 8 bases lay outside the gene matches. The CDR3: CASRGLAVGWEQFF. CDR3 nucleotide sequence: TGTGCCAGCAGGGGACTAGCGGTAGGATGGGAGCAGTTCTTC.

This clonotype was picked up many times. The CDR3 sequence: CASSPEGGRANEQFF. CDR3 in DNA: TGTGCCAGCAGCCCTGAGGGCGGGAGGGCTAATGAGCAGTTCTTC. V gene TRBV11-2 combines with J gene TRBJ2-1; 9 bases match TRBD2. The germline V gene encodes CDR1 SGHAT and CDR2 FQNNGV. After removal of 5 bases from V and 7 bases from J, the junction contained 9 bases not matched to a gene. This CDR3 is built from 15 residues.

The V gene is TRBV29-1, the J gene TRBJ2-7; TRBD2 agrees at 10 bases. Germline values: CDR1 SQVTM, CDR2 ANQGSEA. Trimming cost V 2 bases and J 6 bases; bases outside gene matches: 13. The CDR3 covers 16 residues. In DNA, the CDR3 is TGCAGCGTTGAAACCCTAGCGGGAGTAGGCTCCATCGAGCAGTACTTC. It is translated as CSVETLAGVGSIEQYF.

This clonotype was counted many times. The chain couples TRBV7-3 to TRBJ2-3; 7 nucleotides align to TRBD1. Per the germline V gene, CDR1 is SGHTA and CDR2 is FQGTGA. V gave up 4 bases and J gave up 0 bases; unmatched junction bases: 1. CDR3 length: 14 residues. The CDR3 DNA reads TGTGCCAGCAGCTGGGGACAGAGCACAGATACGCAGTATTTT. It specifies CASSWGQSTDTQYF.

This clonotype was counted many times. CDR3 sequence: CASSLHVGETNEKLFF. The CDR3, as DNA: TGCGCCAGCAGCTTACACGTTGGGGAAACTAATGAAAAACTGTTTTTT. The chain is built from TRBV5-1 and TRBJ1-4; D unresolved. Trimming took 2 bases from V and 1 from J, leaving 12 bases between them. The CDR3 runs 16 residues. Germline lookup yields CDR1 SGHRS and CDR2 YFSETQ.

The chain joins TRBV4-3 to TRBJ2-3; D could derive from TRBD1 or TRBD2 (5 bases each). This CDR3 is built from 18 residues. Trimming pared 3 bases from V and 1 base from J, leaving 20 bases between. Per germline, CDR1 LGHNA and CDR2 YSLEER. CDR3 sequence reads: CASSQGPWGPSRTDTQYF. CDR3 coding DNA: TGCGCCAGCAGCCAGGGTCCTTGGGGACCCTCCCGCACAGATACGCAGTATTTT.